This is a list of T cell receptor beta chains from one sample in a study of T cells in Graves' hyperthyroidism and ophthalmopathy. MiXCR was run by TCRdb on the multiplex PCR reads, yielding one entry per CDR3 protein. This sample has 350,000 to 400,000 distinct CDR3 sequences, with more than 12% found just once. Sample: blood. The receptors originated from a woman aged 30 to 39 with Graves' hyperthyroidism. CDR3s include the opening cysteine and the closing phenylalanine or tryptophan. The order of the fields is CDR3 DNA, CDR3 protein, V gene, J gene, clone size, D gene. The D gene is left open where the match is weak. Rows may omit the clone size; those that give it use once, few, many or a size class.

cdr3_nt: TGCAGTGCTATACTGTTGGGGGGCGGTGAGACCCAGCACTTC; cdr3_aa: CSAILLGGGETQHF; v_call: TRBV20-1; j_call: TRBJ2-5; clone_size: .; d_call: .
cdr3_nt: TGTGCCAGCAGCTCCCTTGGTCCACACACCATCTACGAGCAGTACTTC; cdr3_aa: CASSSLGPHTIYEQYF; v_call: TRBV13; j_call: TRBJ2-7; clone_size: .; d_call: .
cdr3_nt: TGTGCCAGCAGCTTGACACCGACAACCGGTCTAACTGAAGCTTTCTTT; cdr3_aa: CASSLTPTTGLTEAFF; v_call: TRBV7-2; j_call: TRBJ1-1; clone_size: many; d_call: .
cdr3_nt: TGCAGTGCTCACGACAGGGTGAGCAATCAGCCCCAGCATTTT; cdr3_aa: CSAHDRVSNQPQHF; v_call: TRBV20-1; j_call: TRBJ1-5; clone_size: many; d_call: TRBD1
cdr3_nt: TGTGCCAGCAGCTCAAACCGGGACAGGGGGAATAATGAGCAGTTCTTC; cdr3_aa: CASSSNRDRGNNEQFF; v_call: TRBV7-9; j_call: TRBJ2-1; clone_size: .; d_call: TRBD1
cdr3_nt: TGTGCCAGCACCACTGGGGGGTGGAACACTGAAGCTTTCTTT; cdr3_aa: CASTTGGWNTEAFF; v_call: TRBV5-4; j_call: TRBJ1-1; clone_size: .; d_call: .
cdr3_nt: TGCGCCAGCACGGATCGGAATGAGCAGTTCTTC; cdr3_aa: CASTDRNEQFF; v_call: TRBV5-1; j_call: TRBJ2-1; clone_size: .; d_call: .
cdr3_nt: TGTGCCAGCAGAGGAAGGGGGAGGGCCTCATTTGGCTACACCTTC; cdr3_aa: CASRGRGRASFGYTF; v_call: TRBV2; j_call: TRBJ1-2; clone_size: .; d_call: .
cdr3_nt: TGCAGTGCCCTGGACCCTGGGGGCACAGATACGCAGTATTTT; cdr3_aa: CSALDPGGTDTQYF; v_call: TRBV20-1; j_call: TRBJ2-3; clone_size: many; d_call: .
cdr3_nt: TGTGCCAGCAGCCAAGATCCGGGGGGGAGCACAGATACGCAGTATTTT; cdr3_aa: CASSQDPGGSTDTQYF; v_call: TRBV3-1; j_call: TRBJ2-3; clone_size: many; d_call: TRBD2
cdr3_nt: TGCAGCGATGGACTAGCGGAAGAGACCCAGTACTTC; cdr3_aa: CSDGLAEETQYF; v_call: TRBV29-1; j_call: TRBJ2-5; clone_size: .; d_call: TRBD2
cdr3_nt: TGTGCCAGCAGCTTAGAACTAGCGGGAGCGTACGAGCAGTACTTC; cdr3_aa: CASSLELAGAYEQYF; v_call: TRBV11-1; j_call: TRBJ2-7; clone_size: many; d_call: TRBD2
cdr3_nt: TGTGCCAGCAGAGCGGAACTAGCGAATACGCAGTATTTT; cdr3_aa: CASRAELANTQYF; v_call: TRBV2; j_call: TRBJ2-3; clone_size: many; d_call: TRBD2
cdr3_nt: TGTGCCAGCAGCTTGGATCCTAGCGGGAGTGATACGCAGTATTTT; cdr3_aa: CASSLDPSGSDTQYF; v_call: TRBV5-4; j_call: TRBJ2-3; clone_size: few; d_call: TRBD2
cdr3_nt: TGTGCCAGCTCACCCTCGGGACAGGGGGCCAGGGAGCTGTTTTTT; cdr3_aa: CASSPSGQGARELFF; v_call: TRBV18; j_call: TRBJ2-2; clone_size: many; d_call: TRBD1
cdr3_nt: TGTGCCACCAGCAGAGATAGTGGGACTAACGAGCAAGAGACCCAGTACTTC; cdr3_aa: CATSRDSGTNEQETQYF; v_call: TRBV15; j_call: TRBJ2-5; clone_size: many; d_call: TRBD2
cdr3_nt: TGTGCCTGGAGTGTGGGCGGCCCCGGCACCTTC; cdr3_aa: CAWSVGGPGTF; v_call: TRBV30; j_call: TRBJ1-2; clone_size: many; d_call: .
cdr3_nt: TGTGCCACCAGTGAGACAGGGGGCTTAAAGACCCAGTACTTC; cdr3_aa: CATSETGGLKTQYF; v_call: TRBV24-1; j_call: TRBJ2-5; clone_size: many; d_call: TRBD1
cdr3_nt: TGTGCCAGCAGTGAAGCGATGGGACAGTTCTCCTACGAGCAGTACTTC; cdr3_aa: CASSEAMGQFSYEQYF; v_call: TRBV6-1; j_call: TRBJ2-7; clone_size: many; d_call: TRBD1
cdr3_nt: TGTGCCAGCAGTGCAACACTAGCGGGAGGTGGAACTAAAGAGACCCAGTACTTC; cdr3_aa: CASSATLAGGGTKETQYF; v_call: TRBV25-1; j_call: TRBJ2-5; clone_size: .; d_call: TRBD2
cdr3_nt: TGCGCCAGCAGCCCCGACTCCGGATTAGATTCACCCCTCCACTTT; cdr3_aa: CASSPDSGLDSPLHF; v_call: TRBV5-1; j_call: TRBJ1-6; clone_size: few; d_call: .
cdr3_nt: TGTGCCAGCAGCCAAGAGAGGGTATCCAAAAACATTCAGTACTTC; cdr3_aa: CASSQERVSKNIQYF; v_call: TRBV3-1; j_call: TRBJ2-4; clone_size: few; d_call: .
cdr3_nt: TGTGCCAGCAGCCAAGGGGCGAGAGTTGGCGGGACTAGCGAGAACACCGGGGAGCTGTTTTTT; cdr3_aa: CASSQGARVGGTSENTGELFF; v_call: TRBV4-2; j_call: TRBJ2-2; clone_size: .; d_call: TRBD2